The source of this T cell receptor (beta chain) is a study of cytomegalovirus exposure and HLA in healthy donors. This PCR relied on a set of 60 Vbeta primers and 13 Jbeta primers. Here immunoSEQ multiplex PCR was the method, and the copy in TCRdb shows in-frame clones only, minus some. Here the sample spans tens of thousands of clones, 78% being singletons. The V gene's germline CDR1 is SGHNT and CDR2 YENEEA. The V and J ends lost 5 bases and 8 bases, in that order; junction bases with no gene match: 9. The CDR3 spans 14 residues. Findings and limits, study-wide: The listing of 150 or so TCR beta chains classed them as cytomegalovirus-associated.

To note about this clone: Antigen unknown.

The rearrangement links TRBV11-3 to TRBJ2-4; 7 bases are shared with TRBD2. Sequencing was performed on PBMCs. The origin of this receptor is a man between 35 and 55 years old in good health and CMV-seronegative. CDR3 protein: CASSPGGSSDIQYF. The CDR3 region has the DNA TGTGCCAGCAGCCCGGGCGGGAGTAGTGACATTCAGTACTTC.